The present entry profiles one TCR beta chain with its context. This sample was taken from a study of OX40 agonist ivuxolimab in advanced cancers. TCRdb's table, derived via immunoSEQ multiplex PCR, lists solely in-frame clones and lacks some. The sample lists around 42,000 clones, approximately 88% seen once, with 23% in the top ten. CDR3 size: 14 residues. The ends were cut back, 5 bases at V and 7 bases at J, with 18 bases in the middle. Per the germline V gene, CDR1 is MDHEN and CDR2 is SYDVKM. This specimen was CD4+ or CD8+ T cells sorted from blood, taken in a trial of the OX40 agonist ivuxolimab. The chain couples TRBV28 to TRBJ2-7; D possibly corresponds to TRBD1 (6 bases). This clonotype originated in an adult with an advanced solid tumor such as melanoma, head and neck, liver or kidney cancer. The CDR3 DNA sequence: TGTGCCAGCAGTGAAACGACAGGCCTCCGGGAGCAGTACTTC. This codes for CASSETTGLREQYF.